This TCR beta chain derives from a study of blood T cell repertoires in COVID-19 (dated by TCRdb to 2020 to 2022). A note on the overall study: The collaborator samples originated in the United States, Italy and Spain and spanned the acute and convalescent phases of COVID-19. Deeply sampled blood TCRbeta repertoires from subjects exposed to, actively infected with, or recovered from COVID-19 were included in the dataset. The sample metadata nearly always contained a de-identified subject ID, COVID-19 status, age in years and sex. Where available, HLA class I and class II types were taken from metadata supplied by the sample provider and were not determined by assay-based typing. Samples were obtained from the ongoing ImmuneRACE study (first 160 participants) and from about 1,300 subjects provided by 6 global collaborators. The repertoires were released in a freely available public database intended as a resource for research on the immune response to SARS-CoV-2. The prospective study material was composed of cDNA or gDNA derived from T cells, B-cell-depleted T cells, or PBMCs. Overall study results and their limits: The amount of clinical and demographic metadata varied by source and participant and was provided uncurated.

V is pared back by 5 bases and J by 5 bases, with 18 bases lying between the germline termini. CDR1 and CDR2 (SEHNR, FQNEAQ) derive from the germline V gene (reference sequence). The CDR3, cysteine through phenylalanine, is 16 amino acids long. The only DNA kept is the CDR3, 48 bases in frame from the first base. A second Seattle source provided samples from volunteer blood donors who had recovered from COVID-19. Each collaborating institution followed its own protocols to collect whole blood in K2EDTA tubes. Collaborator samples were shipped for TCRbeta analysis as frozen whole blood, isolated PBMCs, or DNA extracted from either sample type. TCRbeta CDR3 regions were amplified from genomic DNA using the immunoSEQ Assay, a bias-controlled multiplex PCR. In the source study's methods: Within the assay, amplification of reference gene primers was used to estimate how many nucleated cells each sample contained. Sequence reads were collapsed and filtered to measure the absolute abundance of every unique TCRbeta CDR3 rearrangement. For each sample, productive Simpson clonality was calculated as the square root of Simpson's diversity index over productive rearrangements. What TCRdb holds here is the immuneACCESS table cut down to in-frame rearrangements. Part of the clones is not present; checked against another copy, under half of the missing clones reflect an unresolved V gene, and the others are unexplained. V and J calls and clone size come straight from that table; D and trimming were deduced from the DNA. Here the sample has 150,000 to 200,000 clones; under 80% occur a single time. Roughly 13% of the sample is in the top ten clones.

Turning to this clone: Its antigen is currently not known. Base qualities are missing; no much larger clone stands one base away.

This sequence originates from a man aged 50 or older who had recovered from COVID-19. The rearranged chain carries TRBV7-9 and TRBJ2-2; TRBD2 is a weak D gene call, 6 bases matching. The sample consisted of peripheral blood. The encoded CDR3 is CASSAQPGEGTGELFF. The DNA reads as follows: TGTGCCAGCAGCGCCCAACCGGGAGAGGGAACCGGGGAGCTGTTTTTT.